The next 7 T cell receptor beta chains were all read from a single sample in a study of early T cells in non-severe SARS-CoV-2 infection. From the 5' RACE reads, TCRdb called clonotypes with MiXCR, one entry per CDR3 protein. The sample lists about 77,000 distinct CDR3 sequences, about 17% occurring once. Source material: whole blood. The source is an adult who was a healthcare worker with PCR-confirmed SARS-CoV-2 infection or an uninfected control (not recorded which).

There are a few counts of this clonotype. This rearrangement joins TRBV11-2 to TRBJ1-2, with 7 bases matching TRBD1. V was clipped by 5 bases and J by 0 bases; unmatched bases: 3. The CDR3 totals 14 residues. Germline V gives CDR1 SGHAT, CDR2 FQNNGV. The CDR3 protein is CASSPGQTNYGYTF. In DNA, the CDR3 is TGTGCCAGCAGCCCGGGACAGACTAACTATGGCTACACCTTC.

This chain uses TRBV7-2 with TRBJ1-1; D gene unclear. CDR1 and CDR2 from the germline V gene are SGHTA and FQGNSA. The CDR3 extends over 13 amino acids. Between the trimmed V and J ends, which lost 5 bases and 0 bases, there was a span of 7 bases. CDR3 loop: CASSAHMNTEAFF. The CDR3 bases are TGTGCCAGCAGCGCCCATATGAACACTGAAGCTTTCTTT.

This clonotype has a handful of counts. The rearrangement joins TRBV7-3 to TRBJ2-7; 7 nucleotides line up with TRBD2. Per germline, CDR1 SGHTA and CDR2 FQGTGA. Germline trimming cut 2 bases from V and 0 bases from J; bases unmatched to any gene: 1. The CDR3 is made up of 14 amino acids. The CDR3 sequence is CASSLGGGSYEQYF. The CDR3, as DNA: TGTGCCAGCAGCTTAGGCGGGGGCTCCTACGAGCAGTACTTC.

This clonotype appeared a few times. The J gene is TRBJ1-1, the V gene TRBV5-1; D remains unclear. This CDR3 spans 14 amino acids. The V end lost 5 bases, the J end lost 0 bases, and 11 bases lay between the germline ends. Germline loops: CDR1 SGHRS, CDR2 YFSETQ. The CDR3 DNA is TGCGCCAGCAGAATTGCGATATTGAACACTGAAGCTTTCTTT. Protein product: CASRIAILNTEAFF. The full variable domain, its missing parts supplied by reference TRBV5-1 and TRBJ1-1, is KAGVTQTPRYLIKTRGQQVTLSCSPISGHRSVSWYQQTPGQGLQFLFEYFSETQRNKGNFPGRFSGRQFSNSRSEMNVSTLELGDSALYLCASRIAILNTEAFFGQGTRLTVV.

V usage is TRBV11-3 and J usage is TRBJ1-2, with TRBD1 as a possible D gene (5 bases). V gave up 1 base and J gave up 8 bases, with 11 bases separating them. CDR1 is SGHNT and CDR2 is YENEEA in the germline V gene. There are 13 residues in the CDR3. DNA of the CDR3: TGTGCCAGCAGCTTAGGTCAGGGAGGAGGCTACACCTTC. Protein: CASSLGQGGGYTF. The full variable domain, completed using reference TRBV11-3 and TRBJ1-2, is EAGVVQSPRYKIIEKKQPVAFWCNPISGHNTLYWYLQNLGQGPELLIRYENEEAVDDSQLPKDRFSAERLKGVDSTLKIQPAELGDSAVYLCASSLGQGGGYTFGSGTRLTVV.

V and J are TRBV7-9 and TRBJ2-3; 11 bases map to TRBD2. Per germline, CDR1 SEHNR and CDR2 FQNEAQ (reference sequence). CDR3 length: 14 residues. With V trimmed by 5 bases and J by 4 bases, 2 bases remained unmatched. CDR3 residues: CASSILAGADTQYF. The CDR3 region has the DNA TGTGCCAGCAGCATACTAGCGGGAGCAGATACGCAGTATTTT. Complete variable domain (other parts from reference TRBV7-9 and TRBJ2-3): DTGVSQNPRHKITKRGQNVTFRCDPISEHNRLYWYRQTLGQGPEFLTYFQNEAQLEKSRLLSDRFSAERPKGSFSTLEIQRTEQGDSAMYLCASSILAGADTQYFGPGTRLTVL.

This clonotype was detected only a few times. In nucleotides, the CDR3 is TGTGCCAGCAGCTTATACCCCCTGGCGAACACTGAAGCTTTCTTT. This translates into CASSLYPLANTEAFF. The chain links TRBV9 to TRBJ1-1; D is unclear. The CDR3 loop spans 15 amino acids. V was pared by 4 bases and J by 1 base, with 14 bases between. Germline CDR1 reads SGDLS; CDR2 reads YYNGEE.